This T cell receptor beta chain comes out of a study of spatial heterogeneity in lung cancer. TCRdb called the 5' RACE reads again in MiXCR, with one record for every CDR3 protein. The data show 50,000 or so distinct CDR3 sequences, with approximately 10% seen just once and approximately 30% held by the top ten. Germline CDR1 reads SGHDN; CDR2 reads FVKESK. The CDR3 runs to 12 residues. V was clipped by 1 base and J by 4 bases, with 4 bases between them. Time point reported: blood at routine non-recurrence follow-up after resection. Whole RNA was taken from tumor, nontumor lung or frozen PBMC; it was then sequenced unsorted.

The receptor comes from a male donor with early-stage non-small cell lung cancer. The rearrangement joins TRBV14 to TRBJ2-5; D is ambiguous. This sample comprised PBMCs, obtained at follow-up. The CDR3 DNA sequence: TGTGCCAGCAGCCAAGTAAGAGAGACCCAGTACTTC. Its protein product is CASSQVRETQYF.